This TCR beta chain stems from a study of CD8+CD57+ T cells in acquired aplastic anemia. About the research overall: The DNA of sorted CD4+ and CD8+ cells averaged about 3 ug. The study obtained 9 million to 11 million reads on average for CD4+ cells from healthy donors.

Genomic DNA provided the template from which TCR beta VDJ and CDR3 profiles were obtained. Via MiXCR, TCRdb re-called the reads, giving one row per CDR3 protein. The repertoire consists of roughly 190,000 distinct CDR3 sequences, with roughly half occurring once and the leading ten covering around a sixth. This clonotype was detected a few times. The antigen is not known. The V and J ends lost 3 bases and 4 bases respectively, with 18 bases between them. The CDR3 runs to 16 residues. CDR1 and CDR2 (germline): MNHEY, SVGEGT. General study results and limits: Sharing between patients and controls was observed for around 27 CD8+ CDR3 sequences. For CD8+ Simpson's diversity, patients and controls showed no significant difference.

The receptor's source is a human donor in good health, serving as a control. Material for sequencing was sorted CD4+, CD8+, or CD8+CD57+ T cells (not recorded which) from PBMCs. V and J are TRBV6-2 or TRBV6-3 and TRBJ1-2; D gene uncertain. CDR3 in amino acids: CASSYREGIVSYGYTF. CDR3 sequence (DNA): TGTGCCAGCAGTTATCGGGAGGGTATAGTAAGCTATGGCTACACCTTC.